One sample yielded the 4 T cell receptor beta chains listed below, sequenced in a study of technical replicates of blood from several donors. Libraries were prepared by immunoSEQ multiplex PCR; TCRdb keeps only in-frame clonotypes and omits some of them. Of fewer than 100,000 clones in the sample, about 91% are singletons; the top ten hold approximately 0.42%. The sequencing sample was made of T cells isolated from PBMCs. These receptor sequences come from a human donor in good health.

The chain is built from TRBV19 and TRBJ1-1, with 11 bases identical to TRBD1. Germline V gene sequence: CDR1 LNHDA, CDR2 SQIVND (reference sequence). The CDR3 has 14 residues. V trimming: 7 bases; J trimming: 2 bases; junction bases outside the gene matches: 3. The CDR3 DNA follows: TGTGCCAGTACTAGGACAGGGGGCAACACTGAAGCTTTCTTT. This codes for CASTRTGGNTEAFF.

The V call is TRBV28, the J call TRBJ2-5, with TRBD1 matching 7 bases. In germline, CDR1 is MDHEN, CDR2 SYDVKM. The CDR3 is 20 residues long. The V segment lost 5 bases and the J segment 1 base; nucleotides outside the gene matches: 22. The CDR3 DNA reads TGTGCCAGCAGTACCTCCCCCATCAACCCCCAGAGACAGGGCCAAGAGACCCAGTACTTC. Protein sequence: CASSTSPINPQRQGQETQYF.

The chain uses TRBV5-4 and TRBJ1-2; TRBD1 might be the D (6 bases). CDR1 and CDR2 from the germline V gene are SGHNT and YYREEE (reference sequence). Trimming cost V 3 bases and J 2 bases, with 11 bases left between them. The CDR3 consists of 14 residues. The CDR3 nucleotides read TGTGCCAGCAGCTCCCACAGGGAGAACTATGGCTACACCTTC. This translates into CASSSHRENYGYTF.

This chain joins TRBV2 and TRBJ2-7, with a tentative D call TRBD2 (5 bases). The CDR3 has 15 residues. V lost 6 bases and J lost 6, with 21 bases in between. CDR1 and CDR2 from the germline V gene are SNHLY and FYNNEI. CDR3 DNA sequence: TGTGCCAGCAGCCTTCCACGAGAGGGCCTAGGCGAGCAGTACTTC. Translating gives CASSLPREGLGEQYF.